One sample yielded the 22 T cell receptor beta chains listed below, sequenced in a study of control samples from healthy donors and cancer patients. Some clones are missing from TCRdb's copy, which holds only in-frame ones; the method was immunoSEQ multiplex PCR. The sample yields around 68,000 clones, approximately 80% seen once. The sample taken for sequencing was PBMCs. The receptor source for this set is a woman aged 50 to 60 with lung cancer.

V and J are TRBV14 and TRBJ1-4; D is unresolved. This CDR3 is 13 amino acids long. V was pared by 0 bases and J by 8 bases, with 7 bases between. Germline values: CDR1 SGHDN, CDR2 FVKESK. This chain's CDR3 is CASSQEAGEKLFF. The CDR3 DNA sequence: TGTGCCAGCAGCCAAGAGGCTGGAGAAAAACTGTTTTTT.

J is TRBJ2-7 and V is TRBV5-1, with 9 bases matching TRBD1. The germline CDR1 and CDR2 sequences are SGHRS and YFSETQ. This CDR3 is built from 13 residues. V trimming: 4 bases; J trimming: 3 bases; junction bases outside the gene matches: 2. The CDR3, as DNA: TGCGCCAGCAGCCTGGACAGGGGCTACGAGCAGTACTTC. Translating it yields CASSLDRGYEQYF.

The chain combines TRBV19 with TRBJ1-1; D is uncertain. CDR1 is LNHDA and CDR2 is SQIVND in the germline V gene (reference sequence). Between the trimmed V and J ends, which lost 3 bases and 0 bases, there was a span of 8 bases. The CDR3 length is 14 residues. The chain's CDR3 is CASSILGVNTEAFF. DNA of the CDR3: TGTGCCAGTAGTATTCTGGGCGTGAACACTGAAGCTTTCTTT.

This clone was counted a single time. The chain combines TRBV18 with TRBJ2-3, with 8 bases matching TRBD2. Germline CDR1 KGHSH, CDR2 LQKENI. The CDR3 spans 18 residues. The V gene end was trimmed by 4 bases and the J gene end by 2 bases; junction bases not matched to a gene: 14. The CDR3 nucleotides read TGTGCCAGCTCACGAAGAGGCGGCGGGGGGTCCTACACAGATACGCAGTATTTT. Amino acids: CASSRRGGGGSYTDTQYF.

This sequence joins TRBV2 and TRBJ1-2; no clear D. The CDR3 loop spans 14 amino acids. The germline CDR1 and CDR2 sequences are SNHLY and FYNNEI. The V end lost 4 bases, the J end lost 1 base, and 10 bases lay between the germline ends. Written as DNA, the CDR3 is TGTGCCAGCAGTGGCGGCAACCATAACTATGGCTACACCTTC. The encoded protein is CASSGGNHNYGYTF.

The chain joins TRBV7-8 to TRBJ1-1, with D hard to call. CDR3 length: 15 residues. Germline V gene lookup returns CDR1 SGHVS and CDR2 FQNEAQ. V was pared by 0 bases and J by 3 bases, with 11 bases between. CDR3 sequence: CASSLAERDYTEAFF. The CDR3 region has the DNA TGTGCCAGCAGCTTAGCGGAGAGAGATTACACTGAAGCTTTCTTT.

This clone was picked up one time. The CDR3 bases are TGTGCCAGCAGCTCTAAGGGGGCACCTTTAAGGGGTACGCAGTATTTT. Residues: CASSSKGAPLRGTQYF. The chain has TRBV7-9 and TRBJ2-3; 7 bases match TRBD1. Per germline, CDR1 SEHNR and CDR2 FQNEAQ (reference sequence). V was pared by 4 bases and J by 8 bases, with 15 bases of the junction left unmatched. CDR3 size: 16 residues.

The chain is built from TRBV29-1 and TRBJ1-1; D not certain. Germline CDR1 is SQVTM and CDR2 is ANQGSEA. This CDR3 has 13 residues. Trimming shortened V by 0 bases and J by 10 bases, and 15 bases separated the two germline ends. CDR3 nucleotides: TGCAGCGTTGAAGACCCAATACGAAAGGGAGCTTTCTTT. This translates into CSVEDPIRKGAFF.

The gene calls are TRBV13 and TRBJ2-1; possibly TRBD1 for D (6 bases). The CDR3 has 14 residues. Germline V gene lookup returns CDR1 PRHDT and CDR2 FYEKMQ (reference sequence). Trimming cost V 1 base and J 4 bases, with 8 bases left between them. The CDR3 coding sequence is TGTGCCAGCAGCTTAGAGGGGGAGTACAATGAGCAGTTCTTC. Translated, it gives CASSLEGEYNEQFF.

The V call is TRBV6-5, the J call TRBJ1-1; 8 positions agree with TRBD1. V shed 6 bases and J 7 bases; nucleotides not matched to a gene: 10. Germline-derived CDR1 and CDR2 are MNHEY and SVGAGI. The CDR3 totals 14 residues. CDR3 residues: CASRPDREGGEAFF. The CDR3, as DNA: TGTGCCAGCAGGCCGGACAGGGAGGGAGGTGAAGCTTTCTTT.

This rearrangement joins TRBV2 to TRBJ1-6; the D is unclear. The germline V gene encodes CDR1 SNHLY and CDR2 FYNNEI. This CDR3 comprises 14 residues. The ends were cut back, 1 base at V and 8 bases at J, with 9 bases in the middle. As DNA, the CDR3 is TGTGCCAGCAGTGAAGGGGCCTTCCATTCACCCCTCCACTTT. Its protein is CASSEGAFHSPLHF.

The CDR3 spells CASSQEGGSTDTQYF. The CDR3 DNA follows: TGTGCCAGCAGCCAAGAGGGAGGGAGCACAGATACGCAGTATTTT. V usage is TRBV3-1 (or the pseudogene TRBV3-2) and J usage is TRBJ2-3, with 7 positions matching TRBD2. Trimming cost V 0 bases and J 0 bases; bases outside gene matches: 0. This CDR3 spans 15 amino acids. Germline V gene data show CDR1 as LGHDT and CDR2 as YNNKEL (reference sequence).

This clone was detected a few times. DNA for the CDR3: TGTGCCAGTAGTCTTAAAGACAGTTTCTCTGGAAACACCATATATTTT. Translated: CASSLKDSFSGNTIYF. The chain uses TRBV19 and TRBJ1-3; D might be TRBD1 (5 bases). V shed 5 bases and J shed 0 bases, with 14 bases lying between them. The V gene's germline CDR1 is LNHDA and CDR2 SQIVND (reference sequence). The CDR3 covers 16 residues.

The genes are TRBV27 and TRBJ1-1, with unresolved D. This CDR3 is built from 12 residues. The ends were cut back, 1 base at V and 4 bases at J, with 4 bases in the middle. Germline assignment: CDR1 MNHEY and CDR2 SMNVEV (reference sequence). The CDR3 region is CASSLLGTEAFF. The CDR3 nucleotides read TGTGCCAGCAGTTTATTAGGCACTGAAGCTTTCTTT.

The chain carries TRBV4-1 and TRBJ2-5; 9 nucleotides align to TRBD1. This CDR3 is 18 amino acids long. Trimming took 5 bases from V and 5 from J; bases not matched to a gene: 18. Germline CDR1 MGHRA, CDR2 YSYEKL. For the CDR3, the DNA is TGCGCCAGCAGCGGCGGGGCAGGACAGGGGCTAATATTGGAGACCCAGTACTTC. This sequence encodes CASSGGAGQGLILETQYF.

The V gene is TRBV27, the J gene TRBJ2-5; 7 nucleotides align to TRBD1. The CDR3 is 13 residues long. Germline lookup yields CDR1 MNHEY and CDR2 SMNVEV (reference sequence). V lost 4 bases and J lost 1; bases outside the gene matches: 0. The CDR3: CASSWTGQETQYF. The CDR3 DNA is TGTGCCAGCAGTTGGACAGGCCAAGAGACCCAGTACTTC.

The chain joins TRBV7-2 to TRBJ2-1, with D possibly matching TRBD2 (6 bases). Germline lookup yields CDR1 SGHTA and CDR2 FQGNSA. With 5 bases removed from V and 4 bases from J, the gap between germline ends came to 9 bases. The CDR3 runs to 13 residues. The CDR3 region has the DNA TGTGCCAGCAGCGAACGGGGGTACAATGAGCAGTTCTTC. It translates to CASSERGYNEQFF.

The table lists this clone with a few counts. This rearrangement joins TRBV19 to TRBJ2-3; D assignment may be TRBD1 or TRBD2 (5 bases each). The CDR3 is made up of 14 amino acids. Germline V gene sequence: CDR1 LNHDA, CDR2 SQIVND (reference sequence). V lost 8 bases, J lost 6 bases, and 18 bases lay in between. This CDR3 reads CASHPGRLVDTQYF. DNA for the CDR3: TGTGCCAGTCACCCGGGACGGCTTGTGGATACGCAGTATTTT.

This chain uses TRBV9 with TRBJ1-2, with no clear D. CDR1 and CDR2 from the germline V gene are SGDLS and YYNGEE. V lost 0 bases and J lost 8, with 14 bases in between. CDR3 length: 14 residues. CDR3 residues: CASSVGGYLGGYTF. As DNA, the CDR3 is TGTGCCAGCAGCGTAGGAGGGTATCTGGGGGGCTACACCTTC.

This sequence joins TRBV7-6 and TRBJ1-2; TRBD1 matches 7 bases. There are 15 residues in the CDR3. Germline trimming cut 2 bases from V and 7 bases from J; bases unmatched to any gene: 10. CDR1 is SGHVS, CDR2 FNYEAQ, per germline. The CDR3 region is CASSLFPGGISGYTF. The CDR3, as DNA: TGTGCCAGCAGCTTATTTCCAGGGGGAATCTCTGGCTACACCTTC.

This clone turned up a few times. This chain links TRBV29-1 with TRBJ1-2; the D gene is possibly TRBD1 (6 bases). CDR1 is SQVTM and CDR2 is ANQGSEA in the germline V gene. The CDR3 totals 12 residues. V lost 4 bases to trimming and J lost 8 bases, with 14 bases between them. The DNA of the CDR3 is TGCAGCGTTGCGCAGGGGAGTCGCGGCTACACCTTC. Translation gives CSVAQGSRGYTF.

Only one count was recorded for this clone. The rearrangement joins TRBV12-5 to TRBJ2-3, with D possibly matching TRBD1 (6 bases). This CDR3 is built from 14 residues. From germline, CDR1 is LGHNT and CDR2 FRNRAP. The germline V and J ends were trimmed by 6 bases and 2 bases, with 12 bases remaining between them. This CDR3 reads CASGADRYTDTQYF. The CDR3, as DNA: TGTGCTAGTGGAGCAGACAGGTACACAGATACGCAGTATTTT. The full variable domain, completed using reference TRBV12-5 and TRBJ2-3, is DARVTQTPRHKVTEMGQEVTMRCQPILGHNTVFWYRQTMMQGLELLAYFRNRAPLDDSGMPKDRFSAEMPDATLATLKIQPSEPRDSAVYFCASGADRYTDTQYFGPGTRLTVL.